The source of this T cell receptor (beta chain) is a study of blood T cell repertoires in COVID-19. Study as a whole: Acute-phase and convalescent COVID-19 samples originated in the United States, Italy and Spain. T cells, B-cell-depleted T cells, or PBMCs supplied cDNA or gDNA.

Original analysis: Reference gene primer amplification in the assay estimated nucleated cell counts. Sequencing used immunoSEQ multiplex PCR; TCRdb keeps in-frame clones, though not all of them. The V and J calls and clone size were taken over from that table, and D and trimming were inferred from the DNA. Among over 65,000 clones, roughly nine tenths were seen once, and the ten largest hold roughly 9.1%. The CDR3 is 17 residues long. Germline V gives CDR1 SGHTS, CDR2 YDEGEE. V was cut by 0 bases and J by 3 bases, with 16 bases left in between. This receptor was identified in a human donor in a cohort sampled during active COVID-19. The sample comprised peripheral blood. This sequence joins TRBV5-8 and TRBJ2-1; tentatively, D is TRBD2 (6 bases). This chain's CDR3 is CASSLGTGASVYNEQFF. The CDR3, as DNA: TGTGCCAGCAGCTTGGGAACCGGGGCTAGCGTCTACAATGAGCAGTTCTTC.